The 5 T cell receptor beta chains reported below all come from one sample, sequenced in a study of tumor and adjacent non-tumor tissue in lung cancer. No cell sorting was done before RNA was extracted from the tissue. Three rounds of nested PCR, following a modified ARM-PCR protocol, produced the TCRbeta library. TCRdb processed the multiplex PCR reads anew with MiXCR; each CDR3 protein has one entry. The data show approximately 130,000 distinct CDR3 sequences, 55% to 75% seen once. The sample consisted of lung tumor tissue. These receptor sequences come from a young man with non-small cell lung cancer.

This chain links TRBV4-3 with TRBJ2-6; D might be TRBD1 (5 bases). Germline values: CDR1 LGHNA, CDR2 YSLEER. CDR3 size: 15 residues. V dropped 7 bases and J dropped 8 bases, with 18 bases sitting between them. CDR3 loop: CASNRTPSGTNVLTF. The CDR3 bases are TGCGCCAGCAACCGCACACCCTCAGGGACCAACGTCCTGACTTTC.

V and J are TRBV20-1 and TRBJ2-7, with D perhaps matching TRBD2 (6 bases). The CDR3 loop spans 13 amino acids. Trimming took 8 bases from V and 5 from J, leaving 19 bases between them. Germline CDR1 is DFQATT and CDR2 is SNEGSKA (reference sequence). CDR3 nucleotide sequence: TGCAGTACTCCCGGGGCGGGATCTAACGAGCAGTACTTC. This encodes CSTPGAGSNEQYF.

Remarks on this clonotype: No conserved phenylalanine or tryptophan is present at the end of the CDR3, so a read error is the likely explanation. CDR3 coding DNA: TGCAGTGGGCAAGCTGGGTACGATAATTCACCCCTCCACATT. As protein: CSGQAGYDNSPLHI. The gene calls are TRBV20-1 and TRBJ1-6; D is ambiguous. Germline V gene data show CDR1 as DFQATT and CDR2 as SNEGSKA (reference sequence). The length of the CDR3 is 14 residues. With 7 bases removed from V and 5 bases from J, the gap between germline ends came to 15 bases.

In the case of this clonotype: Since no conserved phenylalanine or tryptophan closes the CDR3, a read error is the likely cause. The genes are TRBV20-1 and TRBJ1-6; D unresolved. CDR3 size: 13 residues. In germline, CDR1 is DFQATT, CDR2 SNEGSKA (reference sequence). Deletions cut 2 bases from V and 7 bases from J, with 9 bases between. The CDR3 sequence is CSARLGINSPLHL. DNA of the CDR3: TGCAGTGCTAGATTAGGGATCAATTCACCCCTCCACTTA.

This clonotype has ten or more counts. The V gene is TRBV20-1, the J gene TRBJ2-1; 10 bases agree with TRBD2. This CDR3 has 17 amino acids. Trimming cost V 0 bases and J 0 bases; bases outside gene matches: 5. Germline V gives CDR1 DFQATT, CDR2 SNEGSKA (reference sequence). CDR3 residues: CSARELAGPSSYNEQFF. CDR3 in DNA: TGCAGTGCTAGAGAACTAGCGGGGCCTAGCTCCTACAATGAGCAGTTCTTC.